Sequencing of this T cell receptor (beta chain) was carried out in a study of T cell changes during pregnancy in multiple sclerosis. The germline gives CDR1 LNHNV, CDR2 YYDKDF (reference sequence). This CDR3 region has 13 residues. V lost 0 bases and J 13 bases, leaving 13 bases between the germline ends. Method: immunoSEQ multiplex PCR; TCRdb's copy keeps in-frame clones and lacks some. The data show over 45,000 clones, about 90% seen once. The gene calls are TRBV15 and TRBJ2-1; possibly TRBD2 for D (5 bases). This receptor was identified in a female donor with multiple sclerosis, enrolled in a pregnancy study. Material: CD4+ T cells from peripheral blood mononuclear cells, obtained after pregnancy. The CDR3: CATSRETKRDQFF. The CDR3 bases are TGTGCCACCAGCAGAGAGACGAAGAGGGATCAGTTCTTC.